A selection of T cell receptor beta chains follows, all from one sample in a study of vaccination and CD4 T cells after COVID-19. TCRdb passed the PCR reads through MiXCR, listing each CDR3 protein once. The data show approximately 17,000 distinct CDR3 sequences, with 45% to 65% seen just once and about 18% held by the top ten. These TCRs are of unknown antigen specificity. The source was CD4+ T cells from blood, cultured in vitro, collected about 7 months after SARS-CoV-2 vaccination. These TCRs come from a human donor who had recovered from COVID-19. Both conserved end residues are part of each CDR3. D genes are given only for firm matches. Part of the rows lack a size; the others show once, few, many or a class for expanded clones.

length,J,V,size,D,CDR3,DNA
14,TRBJ2-4,TRBV20-1,-,-,CSVGGLLGKNIQYF,TGCAGTGTGGGGGGCCTGTTGGGCAAAAACATTCAGTACTTC
12,TRBJ1-1,TRBV19,-,-,CASSIVGAEAFF,TGTGCCAGTAGTATAGTAGGGGCTGAAGCTTTCTTT
13,TRBJ2-1,TRBV6-4,-,-,CASSTHRDNEQFF,TGTGCCAGCAGTACCCACAGGGACAATGAGCAGTTCTTC
12,TRBJ2-5,TRBV27,once,-,CASSSSRETQYF,TGTGCCAGCAGTTCCTCGCGGGAGACCCAGTACTTC
12,TRBJ2-5,TRBV20-1,few,-,CSAAFSGETQYF,TGCAGTGCCGCATTCTCCGGGGAGACCCAGTACTTC
16,TRBJ2-1,TRBV19,-,TRBD1,CASSIRAGGLRNEQFF,TGTGCCAGTAGTATAAGGGCAGGGGGCTTGAGGAATGAGCAGTTCTTC
13,TRBJ2-7,TRBV20-1,-,-,CSAREGNDFEQYF,TGCAGTGCTAGAGAGGGGAATGACTTCGAGCAGTACTTC
15,TRBJ2-2,TRBV27,-,-,CASSSPLSWAGELFF,TGTGCCAGCAGTTCACCCCTTAGTTGGGCGGGGGAGCTGTTTTTT
17,TRBJ2-2,TRBV5-1,-,TRBD2,CASSPGGGALGTGELFF,TGCGCCAGCAGCCCGGGCGGGGGGGCCCTGGGCACCGGGGAGCTGTTTTTT
14,TRBJ2-7,TRBV20-1,-,-,CSAGPGTVSYEQYF,TGCAGTGCTGGACCCGGGACTGTGTCCTACGAGCAGTACTTC
14,TRBJ2-5,TRBV6-5,few,TRBD2,CASSSGVAGATQYF,TGTGCCAGCAGTTCAGGAGTAGCGGGGGCGACCCAGTACTTC
13,TRBJ2-5,TRBV11-1,-,TRBD2,CASSGLAGETQYF,TGTGCCAGCAGCGGGCTAGCGGGAGAGACCCAGTACTTC
13,TRBJ2-2,TRBV6-5,-,-,CASSYFVGGELFF,TGTGCCAGCAGTTACTTTGTAGGCGGGGAGCTGTTTTTT
17,TRBJ2-3,TRBV7-2,-,TRBD2,CASSMRLAGLSTDTQYF,TGTGCCAGCAGCATGCGACTAGCGGGGCTCAGCACAGATACGCAGTATTTT
13,TRBJ1-5,TRBV5-6,-,TRBD1,CASSPYRGQPQHF,TGTGCCAGCAGCCCGTACAGGGGTCAGCCCCAGCATTTT
14,TRBJ2-3,TRBV6-4,-,TRBD1,CASSTDRVSDTQYF,TGTGCCAGCAGCACGGACAGGGTTTCCGATACGCAGTATTTT
15,TRBJ2-6,TRBV19,-,TRBD1,CASRIRGSGANVLTF,TGTGCCAGTAGGATCAGGGGGTCCGGGGCCAACGTCCTGACTTTC
22,TRBJ2-3,TRBV7-9,-,-,CASSQQSLLPQSLFPRTDTQYF,TGTGCCAGCAGCCAACAGAGCCTGTTGCCCCAGTCGCTGTTCCCACGCACAGATACGCAGTATTTT
17,TRBJ2-7,TRBV7-9,-,TRBD1,CASTLTQGQRESYEQYF,TGTGCCAGCACCCTGACCCAGGGACAGCGCGAGTCCTACGAGCAGTACTTC
14,TRBJ1-1,TRBV7-3,-,-,CASSSTGPNTEAFF,TGTGCCAGCAGCTCTACAGGTCCTAACACTGAAGCTTTCTTT
15,TRBJ2-3,TRBV6-1,-,-,CASSEKRVTTDTQYF,TGTGCCAGCAGTGAAAAAAGGGTCACTACAGATACGCAGTATTTT
13,TRBJ1-1,TRBV19,-,-,CASRGRGDTEAFF,TGTGCCAGTAGGGGGAGGGGGGACACTGAAGCTTTCTTT
11,TRBJ2-7,TRBV7-2,-,-,CASSTGDEQYF,TGTGCCAGTTCAACCGGGGACGAGCAGTACTTC
15,TRBJ2-3,TRBV11-2,-,-,CASSLGTGDTDTQYF,TGTGCCAGCAGCTTAGGGACGGGAGACACAGATACGCAGTATTTT
14,TRBJ2-3,TRBV20-1,-,TRBD2,CSARRRGGTDTQYF,TGCAGTGCTAGACGGCGGGGGGGCACAGATACGCAGTATTTT
13,TRBJ1-1,TRBV7-8,-,-,CASSLELNTEAFF,TGTGCCAGCAGCTTGGAATTGAACACTGAAGCTTTCTTT
13,TRBJ1-2,TRBV6-1,-,TRBD1,CASSEQGTRGYTF,TGTGCCAGCAGCGAACAGGGGACAAGGGGCTACACCTTC
11,TRBJ2-3,TRBV19,few,-,CASQGEDTQYF,TGTGCCAGTCAGGGCGAAGATACGCAGTATTTT
15,TRBJ2-1,TRBV7-3,-,TRBD2,CASSVTSGRAGEQFF,TGTGCCAGCAGCGTTACTAGCGGGAGGGCCGGGGAGCAGTTCTTC
13,TRBJ1-3,TRBV6-1,-,-,CASKFSSGNTIYF,TGTGCCAGCAAATTCAGCTCTGGAAACACCATATATTTT
14,TRBJ1-1,TRBV11-2,-,-,CASSNGGGSGEAFF,TGTGCCAGCAGCAACGGAGGGGGTAGTGGTGAAGCTTTCTTT
12,TRBJ1-5,TRBV28,-,TRBD1,CASGQGPQPQHF,TGTGCCAGCGGACAGGGCCCTCAGCCCCAGCATTTT
15,TRBJ2-7,TRBV5-1,few,-,CASTDPLDISYEQYF,TGCGCCAGCACCGACCCTCTGGACATCTCCTACGAGCAGTACTTC
14,TRBJ2-5,TRBV20-1,once,TRBD1,CSASDRGVKETQYF,TGCAGTGCTAGCGACAGGGGGGTCAAGGAGACCCAGTACTTC
15,TRBJ2-2,TRBV4-1,-,-,CASSQGLAVAGELFF,TGCGCCAGCAGCCAAGGTTTGGCAGTCGCCGGGGAGCTGTTTTTT
15,TRBJ1-5,TRBV6-1,-,-,CASSEVVNGNQPQHF,TGTGCCAGCAGTGAAGTCGTCAACGGCAATCAGCCCCAGCATTTT
17,TRBJ2-3,TRBV7-8,-,-,CASSLYRGSLAPDTQYF,TGTGCCAGCAGCTTATATAGGGGATCCCTAGCTCCAGATACGCAGTATTTT
15,TRBJ2-3,TRBV20-1,-,TRBD1,CSARGGQGITDTQYF,TGCAGTGCTAGAGGGGGACAGGGGATAACAGATACGCAGTATTTT
17,TRBJ1-6,TRBV7-2,few,-,CASSLAHNRDSGSPLHF,TGTGCCAGCAGCTTAGCGCATAACAGGGACTCTGGTTCACCCCTCCACTTT
11,TRBJ1-2,TRBV20-1,few,-,CSASGPGLITF,TGCAGTGCCTCGGGACCGGGCTTGATCACCTTC
14,TRBJ2-7,TRBV7-2,few,TRBD2,CASSIRTSLYEQYF,TGTGCCAGCAGCATACGGACTAGCCTCTACGAGCAGTACTTC